This paragraph covers one T cell receptor (beta chain) sequence. Its cognate antigen is unknown. At one boundary the junction diverges from the germline segment, which might be a read error. This sample was included in a study of cytomegalovirus exposure and HLA in healthy donors. The PCR was carried out with 60 Vbeta primers and 13 Jbeta primers. Per the study methods: In a later analysis, of 79 million or so unique beta chains, some 10 million appeared in at least two donors. Sequenced by immunoSEQ multiplex PCR; TCRdb stores in-frame clones only, minus some. D and trimming come from the DNA, and the V and J calls and clone size come from that table. Here the sample spans around 140,000 clones, approximately 87% being singletons. Study results and limitations: TCR beta V- and J-gene trimming, according to a later analysis, was linked to a missense DCLRE1C variant. CMV serostatus was the only immune exposure information that was available.

The source is a woman in her 30s in good health and CMV-seronegative. Sequencing used PBMCs.

CDR3 region: CSSSYSGDSGYNEQFF. DNA of the CDR3: TGTTCCAGCAGCTATTCGGGGGACAGTGGATACAATGAGCAGTTCTTC. V is TRBV7-9 and J is TRBJ2-1, with D perhaps matching TRBD1 (7 bases). Germline CDR1 SEHNR, CDR2 FQNEAQ (reference sequence). This CDR3 is built from 16 residues. Full variable domain (remainder filled in from reference TRBV7-9 and TRBJ2-1): DTGVSQNPRHKITKRGQNVTFRCDPISEHNRLYWYRQTLGQGPEFLTYFQNEAQLEKSRLLSDRFSAERPKGSFSTLEIQRTEQGDSAMYLCSSSYSGDSGYNEQFFGPGTRLTVL.